These T cell receptor beta chains were read from a single sample in a study of T cells expressing NK-cell markers. Each CDR3 protein gets one entry in TCRdb, which reprocessed the 5' RACE reads and gives no DNA. This repertoire includes 140,000 or so distinct CDR3 sequences. Sequencing was carried out using blood T cells: a sorted CD56 or NKG2C T cell subset, CD4+ or CD8+ T cells, or bulk PBMC T cells (not recorded which). The receptor source for this set is a man aged 18 to 29 in good health. CDR3s include the opening cysteine and the closing phenylalanine or tryptophan.

CDR3 length: 14
V gene: TRBV5-1
J gene: TRBJ2-5
CDR3 protein: CASSLAGPQETQYF

CDR3 length: 14
V gene: TRBV15
J gene: TRBJ1-1
CDR3 protein: CATSRDLGVREAFF

CDR3 length: 14
V gene: TRBV19
J gene: TRBJ2-7
CDR3 protein: CASSISLTSYEQYF

CDR3 length: 15
V gene: TRBV4-2
J gene: TRBJ1-1
CDR3 protein: CASSRPGQGNTEAFF

CDR3 length: 14
V gene: TRBV7-9
J gene: TRBJ1-6
CDR3 protein: CASSFGVKSSPLHF

CDR3 length: 14
V gene: TRBV29-1
J gene: TRBJ1-4
CDR3 protein: CSVERGQQRGKLFF

CDR3 length: 14
V gene: TRBV30
J gene: TRBJ2-1
CDR3 protein: CAWNAGGPYNEQFF

CDR3 length: 16
V gene: TRBV13
J gene: TRBJ2-5
CDR3 protein: CASSAGLAGYQETQYF

CDR3 length: 14
V gene: TRBV5-1
J gene: TRBJ2-5
CDR3 protein: CASSLGTGTETQYF

CDR3 length: 14
V gene: TRBV12-3/TRBV12-4
J gene: TRBJ2-1
CDR3 protein: CASSRLALDNEQFF

CDR3 length: 15
V gene: TRBV14
J gene: TRBJ2-3
CDR3 protein: CASSSRTDRTDTQYF

CDR3 length: 14
V gene: TRBV20-1
J gene: TRBJ2-7
CDR3 protein: CSARDPRTSDEQYF

CDR3 length: 17
V gene: TRBV5-1
J gene: TRBJ2-4
CDR3 protein: CASSSRGGTVGRNIQYF

CDR3 length: 15
V gene: TRBV18
J gene: TRBJ2-5
CDR3 protein: CASSPVLGQQETQYF

CDR3 length: 12
V gene: TRBV29-1
J gene: TRBJ2-5
CDR3 protein: CSVGQVQETQYF

CDR3 length: 15
V gene: TRBV23-1
J gene: TRBJ2-5
CDR3 protein: CASSQSRDSQETQYF

CDR3 length: 13
V gene: TRBV29-1
J gene: TRBJ1-2
CDR3 protein: CSCDTGTGDGYTF

CDR3 length: 15
V gene: TRBV9
J gene: TRBJ2-3
CDR3 protein: CASSGHSGHTDTQYF

CDR3 length: 14
V gene: TRBV11-2
J gene: TRBJ2-1
CDR3 protein: CASSEGLAQHEQFF

CDR3 length: 11
V gene: TRBV12-3/TRBV12-4
J gene: TRBJ2-2
CDR3 protein: CASSPGVELFF

CDR3 length: 13
V gene: TRBV12-3/TRBV12-4
J gene: TRBJ2-1
CDR3 protein: CASGDSSYNEQFF

CDR3 length: 13
V gene: TRBV6-1
J gene: TRBJ2-5
CDR3 protein: CANWKGGPETQYF

CDR3 length: 15
V gene: TRBV4-1
J gene: TRBJ2-1
CDR3 protein: CASSHQETGGYEQFF

CDR3 length: 15
V gene: TRBV7-6
J gene: TRBJ2-1
CDR3 protein: CASSSRGQGYNEQFF

CDR3 length: 11
V gene: TRBV6-1
J gene: TRBJ2-1
CDR3 protein: CASSEGFLQFF

CDR3 length: 16
V gene: TRBV5-4
J gene: TRBJ2-1
CDR3 protein: CASSVQPGQGDNEQFF

CDR3 length: 13
V gene: TRBV29-1
J gene: TRBJ2-7
CDR3 protein: CSVLAVNSYEQYF